Shown below are 9 T cell receptor beta chains from a single sample sequenced in a study of molecular identifiers for immune sequencing clone quantification. MiXCR was run by TCRdb on the PCR reads, yielding one entry per CDR3 protein. This repertoire shows about 640,000 distinct CDR3 sequences, just under 20% found once; its top ten account for roughly 0.9%. The sequenced sample was naive CD8+ T cells from blood, with Jurkat cell RNA spiked in. Subset in this sample: FACS-sorted CD8+CD4-CCR7+CD45RA+ naive T cells. These receptor sequences come from a human donor in good health. Some libraries in this study had Jurkat cell RNA spiked in.

This clonotype was detected ten times or more. The gene calls are TRBV28 and TRBJ2-7; 13 bases align to TRBD2. The CDR3 totals 17 residues. Germline trimming cut 4 bases from V and 6 bases from J; bases unmatched to any gene: 12. The germline gives CDR1 MDHEN, CDR2 SYDVKM. The CDR3 DNA sequence: TGTGCCAGCAGTTATAAACCTTGGACTAGCGGGGGCAGCGAGCAGTACTTC. Its protein is CASSYKPWTSGGSEQYF.

This clonotype came up many times. The chain links TRBV9 to TRBJ1-5, with D perhaps matching TRBD1 (5 bases). The germline CDR1 and CDR2 sequences are SGDLS and YYNGEE. Trimming left V 0 bases short and J 5 bases short, with 12 bases between. This CDR3 contains 15 residues. CDR3 region: CASSVEGRDDQPQHF. CDR3 in DNA: TGTGCCAGCAGCGTAGAGGGCAGGGACGATCAGCCCCAGCATTTT.

This clonotype appeared many times. The V and J genes are TRBV9 and TRBJ2-3; 9 nucleotides line up with TRBD2. The CDR3 is 16 residues long. The ends lost 4 bases at V and 3 bases at J; junction bases unmatched: 9. From germline, CDR1 is SGDLS and CDR2 YYNGEE. CDR3 protein: CASSLQTSGVTDTQYF. Here the CDR3 DNA reads TGTGCCAGCAGCTTACAGACTAGCGGAGTAACAGATACGCAGTATTTT.

The chain links TRBV4-2 to TRBJ2-1, with D maybe TRBD1 (5 bases). CDR3 size: 16 residues. CDR1 and CDR2 from the germline V gene are LGHNA and YNFKEQ. With 0 bases removed from V and 6 bases from J, the gap between germline ends came to 15 bases. The CDR3 protein is CASSQEGVAAGNEQFF. For the CDR3, the DNA is TGTGCCAGCAGCCAAGAAGGGGTAGCCGCAGGCAATGAGCAGTTCTTC.

This clonotype showed up many times. CDR3 amino acids: CASGDPIYNEQFF. The CDR3 DNA reads TGCGCCAGCGGGGACCCAATCTACAATGAGCAGTTCTTC. The V call is TRBV5-1, the J call TRBJ2-1, with D perhaps assigned TRBD1 or TRBD2 (5 bases each). The CDR3 totals 13 residues. Germline V gene lookup returns CDR1 SGHRS and CDR2 YFSETQ. V was pared by 7 bases and J by 3 bases, with 11 bases between.

The V gene is TRBV30, the J gene TRBJ2-4; a weak D match, TRBD2 (6 bases). This CDR3 has 13 residues. CDR1 and CDR2 (germline): GTSNPN, SVGIG (reference sequence). V was trimmed by 4 bases and J by 6 bases, leaving 13 bases between them. The CDR3 sequence is CAWTPAAGNIQYF. Here the CDR3 DNA reads TGTGCCTGGACACCCGCAGCGGGAAACATTCAGTACTTC.

In this sample, this clonotype turned up a few times. J is TRBJ2-3 and V is TRBV15; TRBD1 aligns across 10 bases. This CDR3 contains 19 residues. Germline CDR1 and CDR2: LNHNV and YYDKDF (reference sequence). V shed 1 base, J shed 2 bases, and the junction held 12 bases outside the gene matches. CDR3 protein: CATSRAGQGKSSYTDTQYF. In nucleotides, the CDR3 is TGTGCCACCAGCAGAGCGGGACAGGGGAAAAGTAGTTACACAGATACGCAGTATTTT.

This clonotype was seen many times. The V gene is TRBV28, the J gene TRBJ2-1; 8 bases match TRBD2. With V trimmed by 6 bases and J by 5 bases, 12 bases remained unmatched. CDR1 MDHEN and CDR2 SYDVKM come from the germline V gene. The CDR3 is 16 amino acids. The CDR3 region has the DNA TGTGCCAGCAGCTCCATCGTAACTAGCGGCCACAATGAGCAGTTCTTC. This codes for CASSSIVTSGHNEQFF.

The sample holds many counts of this clonotype. The chain has TRBV29-1 and TRBJ2-4; tentatively, D is TRBD2 (6 bases). With 0 bases removed from V and 1 base from J, the gap between germline ends came to 7 bases. The CDR3 is made up of 14 amino acids. Germline CDR1 reads SQVTM; CDR2 reads ANQGSEA. CDR3 region: CSVEDLAAKNIQYF. The CDR3 region has the DNA TGCAGCGTTGAAGATCTAGCGGCCAAAAACATTCAGTACTTC.